This T cell receptor (beta chain) is drawn from a study of cytomegalovirus exposure and HLA in healthy donors. Looking at the study overall: The approximately 110 validation repertoires, a later analysis reported, used the same platform as the 600 to 700 repertoires from the first cohort. Study-wide results and caveats: Reports credit the classifier with highly specific, highly sensitive diagnosis of cytomegalovirus status. That first-cohort TCR clusters tended to co-occur in the 95 to 150 validation repertoires was found in a later analysis.

Sequencing was performed with immunoSEQ multiplex PCR; in TCRdb, only in-frame clones are kept and a portion is missing. Of under 250,000 clones listed, over 80% are singletons. About this clone itself: The antigen remains undetermined.

While the first cohort had some 700 subjects, the donors belonged to the separate validation cohort of about 130 subjects. V was clipped by 5 bases and J by 2 bases, with 10 bases between them. CDR1 and CDR2 from the germline V gene are SGHTA and FQGTGA. There are 15 residues in the CDR3. This TCR derives from a woman between 18 and 29 years old in good health and CMV-seronegative. V and J are TRBV7-3 and TRBJ1-6; D not certain. The sample taken for sequencing was PBMCs. The CDR3 region has the DNA TGTGCCAGCAGCCTCTCTCCAGCCTATAATTCACCCCTCCACTTT. It is translated as CASSLSPAYNSPLHF.